This T cell receptor (beta chain) was observed in a study of early T cells in non-severe SARS-CoV-2 infection. Study as a whole: Sequenced bulk RNA came from whole blood that was unsorted, and chains were unpaired.

Attachment of unique molecular identifiers to individual cDNA molecules was performed. One entry per CDR3 protein results from TCRdb running MiXCR on the 5' RACE reads. The sample carries around 55,000 distinct CDR3 sequences, approximately 13% recorded once. Study-level findings and limits: Private and CD4 specificities were missed by VDJdb matching, which favored anti-spike CD8 responses.

The CDR3 has 17 amino acids. The V and J ends lost 4 bases and 7 bases respectively, with 23 bases between them. The germline V gene encodes CDR1 LNHDA and CDR2 SQIVND (reference sequence). Many counts were recorded for this clonotype. What it binds is unknown. This receptor was obtained from an adult who was a healthcare worker with PCR-confirmed SARS-CoV-2 infection or an uninfected control (not recorded which). The rearrangement uses TRBV19 and TRBJ1-3; the D gene is possibly TRBD1 (5 bases). Input material: whole blood. The CDR3 region has the DNA TGTGCCAGTAGTACCCCGGAAACCGGGCAGGGCCGGAACACCATATATTTT. Residues: CASSTPETGQGRNTIYF.